This T cell receptor beta chain emerged from a study of blood T cell repertoires in COVID-19. Study as a whole: Samples representing acute and convalescent COVID-19 were sourced from the United States, Italy and Spain. Sample material is recorded as cDNA or gDNA derived from T cells, B-cell-depleted T cells, or PBMCs.

Original data processing: Nucleated cell number was recorded as an estimate derived from reference gene primer amplification. Sequenced by immunoSEQ multiplex PCR; TCRdb stores in-frame clones only, minus some. That table supplies the V and J calls and clone size; D and trimming were determined from the DNA. Of 65,000 to 80,000 clones listed, approximately 90% were seen once; the top ten hold roughly 2.7%. CDR1 and CDR2 from the germline V gene are MNHEY and SMNVEV (reference sequence). Trimming pared 6 bases from V and 6 bases from J, leaving 20 bases between. CDR3 length: 15 amino acids. This clone is deemed medium-sized.

The source is a man aged 65 to 79 with active or convalescent COVID-19. The V and J genes are TRBV27 and TRBJ1-2; no reliable D call. The sequenced sample was peripheral blood. In DNA form, the CDR3 reads TGTGCCAGCAGCGCGTCGCCTTGGAGGGAGGATGGCTACACCTTC. It specifies CASSASPWREDGYTF.